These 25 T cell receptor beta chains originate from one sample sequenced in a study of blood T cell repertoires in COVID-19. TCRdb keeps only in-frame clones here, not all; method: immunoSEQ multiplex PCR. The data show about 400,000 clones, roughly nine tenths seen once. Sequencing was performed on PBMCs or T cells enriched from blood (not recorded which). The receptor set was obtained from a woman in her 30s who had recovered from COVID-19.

CDR3 bases: TGTGCCAGCAGTTTGGGGACTAGCGGGAGTTGGGAGCAGTACTTC. This codes for CASSLGTSGSWEQYF. This chain uses TRBV28 with TRBJ2-7; 14 bases align to TRBD2. Trimming cost V 3 bases and J 7 bases; bases outside gene matches: 5. The germline V gene has CDR1 MDHEN and CDR2 SYDVKM. CDR3 length equals 15 residues.

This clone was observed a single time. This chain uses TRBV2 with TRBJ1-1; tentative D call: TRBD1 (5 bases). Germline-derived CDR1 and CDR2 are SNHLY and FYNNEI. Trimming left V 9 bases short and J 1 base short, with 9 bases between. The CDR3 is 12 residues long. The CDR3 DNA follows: TGTGCCAGAAGAACAGGGAACACTGAAGCTTTCTTT. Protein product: CARRTGNTEAFF.

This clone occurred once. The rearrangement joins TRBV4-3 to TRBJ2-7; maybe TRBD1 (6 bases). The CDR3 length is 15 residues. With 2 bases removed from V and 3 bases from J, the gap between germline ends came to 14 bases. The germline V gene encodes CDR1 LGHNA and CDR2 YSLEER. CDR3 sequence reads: CASSQNPGQNYEQYF. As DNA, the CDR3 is TGCGCCAGCAGCCAAAACCCGGGACAAAACTACGAGCAGTACTTC.

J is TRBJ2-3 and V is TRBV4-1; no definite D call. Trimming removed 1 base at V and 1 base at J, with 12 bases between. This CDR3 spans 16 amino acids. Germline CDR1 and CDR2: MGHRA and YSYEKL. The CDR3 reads CASSQGLRGGTDTQYF. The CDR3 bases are TGCGCCAGCAGCCAAGGCCTTAGAGGTGGCACAGATACGCAGTATTTT.

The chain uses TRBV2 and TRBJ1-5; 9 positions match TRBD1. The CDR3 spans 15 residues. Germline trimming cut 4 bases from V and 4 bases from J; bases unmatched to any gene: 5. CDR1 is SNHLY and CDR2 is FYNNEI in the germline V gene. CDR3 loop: CASSVGTGLNQPQHF. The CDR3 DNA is TGTGCCAGCAGTGTTGGGACAGGGCTAAATCAGCCCCAGCATTTT.

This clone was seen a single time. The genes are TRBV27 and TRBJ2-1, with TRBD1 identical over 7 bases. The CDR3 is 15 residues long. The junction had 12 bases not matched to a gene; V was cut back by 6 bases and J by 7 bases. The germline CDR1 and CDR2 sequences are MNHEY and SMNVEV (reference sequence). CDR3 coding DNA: TGTGCCAGCAGCTCCCTTGACAGGGTTTTTAATGAGCAGTTCTTC. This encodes CASSSLDRVFNEQFF.

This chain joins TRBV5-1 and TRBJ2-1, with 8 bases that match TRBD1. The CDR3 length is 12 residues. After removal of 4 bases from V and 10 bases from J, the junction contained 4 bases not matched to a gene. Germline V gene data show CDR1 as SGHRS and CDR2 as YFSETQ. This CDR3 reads CASSLQGAEQFF. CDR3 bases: TGCGCCAGCAGCCTCCAGGGGGCCGAGCAGTTCTTC.

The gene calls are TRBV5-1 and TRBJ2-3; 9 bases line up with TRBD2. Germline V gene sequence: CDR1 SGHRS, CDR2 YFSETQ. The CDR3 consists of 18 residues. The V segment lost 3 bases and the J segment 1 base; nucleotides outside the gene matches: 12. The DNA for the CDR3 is TGCGCCAGCAGCTATCGAGCGGGAGGATTGAGAGGCACAGATACGCAGTATTTT. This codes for CASSYRAGGLRGTDTQYF. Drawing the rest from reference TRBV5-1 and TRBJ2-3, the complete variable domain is KAGVTQTPRYLIKTRGQQVTLSCSPISGHRSVSWYQQTPGQGLQFLFEYFSETQRNKGNFPGRFSGRQFSNSRSEMNVSTLELGDSALYLCASSYRAGGLRGTDTQYFGPGTRLTVL.

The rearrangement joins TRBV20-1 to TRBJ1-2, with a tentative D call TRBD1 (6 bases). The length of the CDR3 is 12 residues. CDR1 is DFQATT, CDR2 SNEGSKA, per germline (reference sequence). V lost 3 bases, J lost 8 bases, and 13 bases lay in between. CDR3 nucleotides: TGCAGTGCTAGTTACGCAGGGGAGGGCTACACCTTC. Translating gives CSASYAGEGYTF.

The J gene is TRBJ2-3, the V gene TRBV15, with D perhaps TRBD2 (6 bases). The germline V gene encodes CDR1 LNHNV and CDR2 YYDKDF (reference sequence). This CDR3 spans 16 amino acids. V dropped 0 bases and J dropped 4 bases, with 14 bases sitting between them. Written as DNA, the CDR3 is TGTGCCACCAGCAGAGATAATGCGGGATCGCCAGATACGCAGTATTTT. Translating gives CATSRDNAGSPDTQYF.

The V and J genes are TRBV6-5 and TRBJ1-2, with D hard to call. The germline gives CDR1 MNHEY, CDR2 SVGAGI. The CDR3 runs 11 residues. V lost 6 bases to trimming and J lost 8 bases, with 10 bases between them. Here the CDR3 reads CASSPAGGYTF. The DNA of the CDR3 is TGTGCCAGCAGCCCGGCGGGGGGCTACACCTTC.

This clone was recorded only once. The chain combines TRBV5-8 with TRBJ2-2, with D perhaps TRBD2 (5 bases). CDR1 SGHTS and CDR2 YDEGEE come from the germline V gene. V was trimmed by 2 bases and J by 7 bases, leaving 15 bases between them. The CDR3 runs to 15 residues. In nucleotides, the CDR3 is TGTGCCAGCAGCTTAGGACTGGCGCAAGACGGGGAGCTGTTTTTT. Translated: CASSLGLAQDGELFF. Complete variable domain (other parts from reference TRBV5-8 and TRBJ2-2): EAGVTQSPTHLIKTRGQQATLRCSPISGHTSVYWYQQALGLGLQFLLWYDEGEERNRGNFPPRFSGRQFPNYSSELNVNALELEDSALYLCASSLGLAQDGELFFGEGSRLTVL.

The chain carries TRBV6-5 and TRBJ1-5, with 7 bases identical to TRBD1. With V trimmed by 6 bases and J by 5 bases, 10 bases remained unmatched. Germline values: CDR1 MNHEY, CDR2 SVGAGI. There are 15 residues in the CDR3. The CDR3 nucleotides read TGTGCCAGCAGGATCCTCCAGGGGGGCGATCAGCCCCAGCATTTT. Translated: CASRILQGGDQPQHF.

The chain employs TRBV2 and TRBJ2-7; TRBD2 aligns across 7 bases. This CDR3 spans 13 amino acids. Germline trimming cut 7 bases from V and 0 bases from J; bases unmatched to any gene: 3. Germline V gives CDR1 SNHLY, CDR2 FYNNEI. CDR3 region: CASTRTSSYEQYF. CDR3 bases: TGTGCCAGCACCAGGACTAGCTCCTACGAGCAGTACTTC. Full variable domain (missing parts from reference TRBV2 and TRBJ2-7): EPEVTQTPSHQVTQMGQEVILRCVPISNHLYFYWYRQILGQKVEFLVSFYNNEISEKSEIFDDQFSVERPDGSNFTLKIRSTKLEDSAMYFCASTRTSSYEQYFGPGTRLTVT.

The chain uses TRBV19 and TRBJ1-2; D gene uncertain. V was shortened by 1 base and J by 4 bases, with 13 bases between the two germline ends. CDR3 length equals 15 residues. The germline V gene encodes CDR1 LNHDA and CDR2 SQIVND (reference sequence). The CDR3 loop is CASSIGTGTVYGYTF. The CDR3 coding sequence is TGTGCCAGTAGTATAGGGACGGGAACTGTCTATGGCTACACCTTC.

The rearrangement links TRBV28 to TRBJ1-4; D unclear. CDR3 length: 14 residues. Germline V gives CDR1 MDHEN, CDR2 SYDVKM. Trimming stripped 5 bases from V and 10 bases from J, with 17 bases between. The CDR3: CASSADLPFGKLFF. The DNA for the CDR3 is TGTGCCAGCAGTGCGGATCTTCCCTTCGGAAAACTGTTTTTT.

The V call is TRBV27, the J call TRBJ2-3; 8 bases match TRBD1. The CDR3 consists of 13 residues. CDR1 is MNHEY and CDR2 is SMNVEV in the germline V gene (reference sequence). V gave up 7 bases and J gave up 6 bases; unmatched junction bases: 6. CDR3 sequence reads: CASTTGAMDTQYF. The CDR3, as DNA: TGTGCCAGCACGACAGGGGCAATGGATACGCAGTATTTT.

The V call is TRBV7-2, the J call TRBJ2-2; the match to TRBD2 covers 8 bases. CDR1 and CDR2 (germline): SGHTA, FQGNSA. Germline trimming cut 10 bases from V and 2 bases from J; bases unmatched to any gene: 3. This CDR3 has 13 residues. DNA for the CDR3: TGTGCCACGGGAGGGGATAACACCGGGGAGCTGTTTTTT. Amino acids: CATGGDNTGELFF.

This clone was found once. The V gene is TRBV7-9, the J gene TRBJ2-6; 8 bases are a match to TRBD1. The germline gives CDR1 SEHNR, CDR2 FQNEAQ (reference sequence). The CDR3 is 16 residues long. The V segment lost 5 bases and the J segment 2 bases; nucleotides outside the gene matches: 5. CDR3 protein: CASSLTRGPGANVLTF. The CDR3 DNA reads TGTGCCAGCAGCCTAACCAGGGGGCCTGGGGCCAACGTCCTGACTTTC.

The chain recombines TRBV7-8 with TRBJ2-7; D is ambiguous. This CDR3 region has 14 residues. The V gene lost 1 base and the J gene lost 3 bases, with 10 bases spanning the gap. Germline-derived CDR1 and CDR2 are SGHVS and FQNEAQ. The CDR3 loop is CASSLGLSVYEQYF. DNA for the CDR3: TGTGCCAGCAGCTTAGGCCTATCGGTCTACGAGCAGTACTTC.

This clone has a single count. CDR3 nucleotides: TGTGCCAGCCAACGGCTTGGGGGGGTGAGCACTGAAGCTTTCTTT. This translates into CASQRLGGVSTEAFF. The chain couples TRBV27 to TRBJ1-1; TRBD1 might be the D (5 bases). Per germline, CDR1 MNHEY and CDR2 SMNVEV (reference sequence). V was trimmed by 8 bases and J by 4 bases, leaving 20 bases between them. CDR3 size: 15 residues.

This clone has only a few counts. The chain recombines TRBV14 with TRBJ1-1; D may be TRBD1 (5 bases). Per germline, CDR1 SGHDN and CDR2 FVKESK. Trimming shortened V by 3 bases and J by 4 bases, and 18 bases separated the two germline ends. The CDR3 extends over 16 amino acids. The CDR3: CASSHGWGVLATEAFF. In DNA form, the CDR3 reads TGTGCCAGCAGCCATGGCTGGGGGGTGCTGGCCACTGAAGCTTTCTTT.

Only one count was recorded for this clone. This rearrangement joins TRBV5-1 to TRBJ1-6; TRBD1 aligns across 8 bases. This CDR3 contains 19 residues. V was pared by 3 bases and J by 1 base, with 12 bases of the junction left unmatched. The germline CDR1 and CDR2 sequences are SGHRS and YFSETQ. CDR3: CASSWGTGLPGSYNSPLHF. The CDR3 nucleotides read TGCGCCAGCAGCTGGGGGACAGGATTACCGGGGTCCTATAATTCACCCCTCCACTTT.

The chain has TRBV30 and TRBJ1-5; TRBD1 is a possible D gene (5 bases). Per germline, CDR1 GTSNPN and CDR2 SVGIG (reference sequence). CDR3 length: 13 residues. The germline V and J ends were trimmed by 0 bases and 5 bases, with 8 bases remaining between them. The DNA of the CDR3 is TGTGCCTGGAGTGTGCAGGGTCATCAGCCCCAGCATTTT. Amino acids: CAWSVQGHQPQHF.

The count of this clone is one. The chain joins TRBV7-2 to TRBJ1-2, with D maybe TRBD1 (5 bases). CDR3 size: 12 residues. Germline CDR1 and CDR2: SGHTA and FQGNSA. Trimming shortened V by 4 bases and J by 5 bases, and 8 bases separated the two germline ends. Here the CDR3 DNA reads TGTGCCAGCAGCTCACCAGGGTATGGCTACACCTTC. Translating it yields CASSSPGYGYTF.